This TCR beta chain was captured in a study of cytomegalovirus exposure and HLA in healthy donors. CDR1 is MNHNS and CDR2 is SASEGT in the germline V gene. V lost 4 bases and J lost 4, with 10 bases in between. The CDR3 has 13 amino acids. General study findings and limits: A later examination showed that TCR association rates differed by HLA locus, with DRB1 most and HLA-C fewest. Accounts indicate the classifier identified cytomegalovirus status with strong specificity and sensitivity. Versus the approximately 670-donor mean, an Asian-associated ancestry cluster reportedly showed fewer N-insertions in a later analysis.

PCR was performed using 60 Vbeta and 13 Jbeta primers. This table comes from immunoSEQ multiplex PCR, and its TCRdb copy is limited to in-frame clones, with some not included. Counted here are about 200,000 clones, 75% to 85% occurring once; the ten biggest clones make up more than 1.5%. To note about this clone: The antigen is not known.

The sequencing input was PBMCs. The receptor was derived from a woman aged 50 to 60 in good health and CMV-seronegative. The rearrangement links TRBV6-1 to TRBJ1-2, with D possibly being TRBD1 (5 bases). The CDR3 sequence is CASSGRGPYGYTF. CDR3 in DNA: TGTGCCAGCAGTGGGAGGGGCCCCTATGGCTACACCTTC.